The 18 T cell receptor beta chains below all came from one sample that was sequenced in a study of CD8+CD57+ T cells in acquired aplastic anemia. CDR3 and TCR beta VDJ profiling relied on genomic DNA as the template. TCRdb processed the reads anew with MiXCR; each CDR3 protein has one entry. The table lists over 150,000 distinct CDR3 sequences, about 64% of them singletons. Flow cytometry had shown expanded CD8+CD57+ cells in the patients chosen for sequencing. The sample was sorted CD4+, CD8+, or CD8+CD57+ T cells (not recorded which) from PBMCs. These TCRs come from a human donor with aplastic anemia.

The chain joins TRBV3-1 to TRBJ1-2, with TRBD1 identical over 12 bases. V was clipped by 4 bases and J by 7 bases; unmatched bases: 4. The CDR3 extends over 14 amino acids. Germline V gene sequence: CDR1 LGHDT, CDR2 YNNKEL (reference sequence). CDR3 sequence (DNA): TGTGCCAGCAGCCCTGGGACAGGGGGCCTTGGCTACACCTTC. This sequence encodes CASSPGTGGLGYTF. The full variable domain, completed using reference TRBV3-1 and TRBJ1-2, is DTAVSQTPKYLVTQMGNDKSIKCEQNLGHDTMYWYKQDSKKFLKIMFSYNNKELIINETVPNRFSPKSPDKAHLNLHINSLELGDSAVYFCASSPGTGGLGYTFGSGTRLTVV.

The chain couples TRBV29-1 to TRBJ1-1; D uncertain. The ends were cut back, 4 bases at V and 7 bases at J, with 7 bases in the middle. This CDR3 is built from 10 residues. The germline CDR1 and CDR2 sequences are SQVTM and ANQGSEA. The CDR3 DNA sequence: TGCAGCGTTGGGGGTCTTGAAGCTTTCTTT. Its translation: CSVGGLEAFF.

The chain combines TRBV20-1 with TRBJ2-1; D not certain. Germline V gene lookup returns CDR1 DFQATT and CDR2 SNEGSKA (reference sequence). The CDR3 has 12 amino acids. V lost 2 bases, J lost 9 bases, and 11 bases lay in between. The CDR3 loop is CSARLELGEQFF. The CDR3 nucleotides read TGCAGTGCTAGACTGGAGCTTGGTGAGCAGTTCTTC.

To note about this clonotype: Relative to the germline gene, one junction end is altered; a read error may explain this. The gene calls are TRBV5-1 and TRBJ2-7; possible D gene TRBD2, 6 bases. Germline V gene lookup returns CDR1 SGHRS and CDR2 YFSETQ. The CDR3 covers 13 residues. As DNA, the CDR3 is TGTGCCAGCAGTTCGACTAGTTCCTACGAGCAGTACTTC. It translates to CASSSTSSYEQYF. The full variable domain, its missing parts supplied by reference TRBV5-1 and TRBJ2-7, is KAGVTQTPRYLIKTRGQQVTLSCSPISGHRSVSWYQQTPGQGLQFLFEYFSETQRNKGNFPGRFSGRQFSNSRSEMNVSTLELGDSALYLCASSSTSSYEQYFGPGTRLTVT.

The chain uses TRBV2 and TRBJ1-1, with TRBD1 matching over 11 bases. Germline CDR1 SNHLY, CDR2 FYNNEI. The CDR3 has 16 amino acids. The junction had 5 bases not matched to a gene; V was cut back by 4 bases and J by 1 base. In DNA form, the CDR3 reads TGTGCCAGCAGTGCGGGGACAGGGGGAGAGAACACTGAAGCTTTCTTT. This codes for CASSAGTGGENTEAFF.

Only a few counts were recorded for this clonotype. This chain connects TRBV9 to TRBJ2-2; D possibly corresponds to TRBD1 (5 bases). The CDR3 runs to 14 residues. Trimming cost V 4 bases and J 4 bases, with 11 bases left between them. Germline V gene sequence: CDR1 SGDLS, CDR2 YYNGEE. CDR3 protein: CASSRRQTTGELFF. The CDR3 nucleotides are TGTGCCAGCAGCAGACGACAGACCACCGGGGAGCTGTTTTTT.

The rearrangement uses TRBV5-8 and TRBJ1-1, with D possibly TRBD1 on 6 matching bases. Germline CDR1 reads SGHTS; CDR2 reads YDEGEE. There are 14 residues in the CDR3. V was shortened by 4 bases and J by 7 bases, with 17 bases between the two germline ends. CDR3 sequence reads: CASSPWVGTHEAFF. The CDR3 DNA reads TGTGCCAGCAGCCCCTGGGTGGGGACACATGAAGCTTTCTTT.

The genes are TRBV13 and TRBJ2-3; weak D call: TRBD2 (6 bases). The CDR3 runs to 15 residues. Trimming pared 4 bases from V and 0 bases from J, leaving 11 bases between. Germline lookup yields CDR1 PRHDT and CDR2 FYEKMQ (reference sequence). CDR3 sequence (DNA): TGTGCCAGCAGCTCAACCGGGACTAGCACAGATACGCAGTATTTT. Protein sequence: CASSSTGTSTDTQYF.

A remark on this clonotype: The junction differs from germline at one of its ends, possibly a read error. V usage is TRBV7-8 and J usage is TRBJ2-7; 13 bases are shared with TRBD2. CDR3 size: 18 residues. The germline V gene encodes CDR1 SGHVS and CDR2 FQNEAQ. The CDR3 protein is CASSKGLAGTAGSHEQYF. The CDR3 coding sequence is TGTGCCAGCAGCAAGGGACTAGCGGGAACCGCGGGCTCCCACGAGCAGTACTTC.

The rearrangement links TRBV19 to TRBJ1-5; tentative D call: TRBD1 (6 bases). V lost 5 bases and J 5 bases, leaving 16 bases between the germline ends. The CDR3 is 15 amino acids. CDR1 and CDR2 from the germline V gene are LNHDA and SQIVND (reference sequence). In nucleotides, the CDR3 is TGTGCCAGTAGTTCGTTAGGCGCAGGGGATCAGCCCCAGCATTTT. Translating gives CASSSLGAGDQPQHF. Full variable domain (rest looked up from reference TRBV19 and TRBJ1-5): DGGITQSPKYLFRKEGQNVTLSCEQNLNHDAMYWYRQDPGQGLRLIYYSQIVNDFQKGDIAEGYSVSREKKESFPLTVTSAQKNPTAFYLCASSSLGAGDQPQHFGDGTRLSIL.

The gene calls are TRBV4-1 and TRBJ2-7; D could derive from TRBD1 or TRBD2 (5 bases each). Deletions cut 5 bases from V and 6 bases from J, with 17 bases between. CDR1 is MGHRA, CDR2 YSYEKL, per germline. The CDR3 loop spans 14 amino acids. The CDR3 nucleotides read TGCGCCAGCAGCTATCCGGGACGCTTCTTCGAGCAGTACTTC. Residues: CASSYPGRFFEQYF.

The CDR3 loop is CATRTLAYEQYF. The CDR3 DNA follows: TGTGCCACCAGGACGTTAGCCTACGAGCAGTACTTC. J is TRBJ2-7 and V is TRBV10-3; D remains unclear. The CDR3 is 12 amino acids. Germline values: CDR1 ENHRY, CDR2 SYGVKD. Deletions cut 10 bases from V and 2 bases from J, with 12 bases between.

V is TRBV30 and J is TRBJ2-1; TRBD2 agrees at 9 bases. CDR1 is GTSNPN and CDR2 is SVGIG in the germline V gene (reference sequence). This CDR3 region has 14 residues. V was pared by 1 base and J by 5 bases, with 3 bases of the junction left unmatched. The CDR3 DNA follows: TGTGCCTGGAGTGGGACTAGCGCGCACAATGAGCAGTTCTTC. Translated: CAWSGTSAHNEQFF.

This clonotype was picked up a small number of times. The chain carries TRBV27 and TRBJ2-7; either TRBD1 or TRBD2 may supply D (6 bases each). Trimming shortened V by 2 bases and J by 7 bases, and 18 bases separated the two germline ends. The CDR3 runs 15 residues. CDR1 MNHEY and CDR2 SMNVEV come from the germline V gene (reference sequence). CDR3 DNA: TGTGCCAGCAGTTTAGGGACTCGGGGGCTCGGAGAGCAGTACTTC. As protein: CASSLGTRGLGEQYF.

The chain couples TRBV9 to TRBJ1-1; the D is unclear. Germline V lookup: CDR1 SGDLS, CDR2 YYNGEE. Deletions cut 0 bases from V and 4 bases from J, with 19 bases between. The CDR3 sequence is 17 residues long. The CDR3 sequence is CASSVAASPVEGTEAFF. In DNA, the CDR3 is TGTGCCAGCAGCGTAGCTGCCTCGCCGGTGGAGGGCACTGAAGCTTTCTTT.

This clonotype turned up a few times. The V gene is TRBV10-3, the J gene TRBJ2-1, with 14 nucleotides matching TRBD2. The V segment lost 11 bases and the J segment 5 bases; nucleotides outside the gene matches: 2. Germline CDR1 reads ENHRY; CDR2 reads SYGVKD. The CDR3 has 13 residues. Here the CDR3 reads CASGLAGDNEQFF. In DNA form, the CDR3 reads TGTGCCTCGGGACTAGCGGGAGACAATGAGCAGTTCTTC.

This chain connects TRBV5-1 to TRBJ1-6; D remains ambiguous. Germline lookup yields CDR1 SGHRS and CDR2 YFSETQ. V lost 0 bases, J lost 7 bases, and 2 bases lay in between. This CDR3 spans 12 amino acids. The CDR3 nucleotides read TGCGCCAGCAGCTTGGAAAATTCACCCCTCCACTTT. Translation: CASSLENSPLHF.

This clonotype appeared a few times. V gene TRBV7-8 combines with J gene TRBJ2-3; D call uncertain. This CDR3 comprises 15 residues. Per germline, CDR1 SGHVS and CDR2 FQNEAQ. Trimming cost V 5 bases and J 2 bases, with 14 bases left between them. The CDR3 is CASSPAPTHTDTQYF. The CDR3 region has the DNA TGTGCCAGCAGCCCGGCTCCCACACACACAGATACGCAGTATTTT.